The clone carrying this TCR beta chain was counted a few times. The data were obtained in a study of T-cell reconstitution after alpha-beta-depleted transplantation in children. The CDR3 is 12 residues long. Trimming took 0 bases from V and 9 from J, leaving 6 bases between them. Germline V gene data show CDR1 as MGHRA and CDR2 as YSYEKL. TCRbeta library preparation incorporated unique molecular identifiers. From the PCR reads, TCRdb called clonotypes with MiXCR, one entry per CDR3 protein. The table has around 370,000 distinct CDR3 sequences, 10% to 13% seen once. The sequence was obtained from a human donor who donated a stem cell graft to a child with acute lymphoblastic leukemia. The chain is built from TRBV4-1 and TRBJ2-1, with D hard to call. Material: PBMCs from the stem cell graft donor, obtained from the stem cell graft. The CDR3: CASSQDLTEQFF. DNA of the CDR3: TGCGCCAGCAGCCAAGATCTGACTGAGCAGTTCTTC.